This TCR beta chain stems from a study of blood T cells in healthy people across ages. Remarks on this clonotype: Its antigen is unknown.

With a J-beta primer mix and a sample-barcoded 5' primer, a second PCR ran about 7 to 11 cycles. TCRdb analysed the 5' RACE reads with MiXCR anew, one entry per CDR3 protein. Here the sample spans 1.5 million to 2 million distinct CDR3 sequences, more than 35% being singletons. Germline values: CDR1 SGHAT, CDR2 FQNNGV. The CDR3 runs to 15 residues. The V and J ends lost 1 base and 0 bases respectively, with 7 bases between them. Study findings and constraints: A strong correlation was found between TCR beta diversity and the percentage of naive T cells.

The sequence was obtained from a human donor in good health. The specimen was blood. The chain employs TRBV11-2 and TRBJ1-5; D gene ambiguous. CDR3 region: CASSLGYNSNQPQHF. CDR3 nucleotides: TGTGCCAGCAGCTTAGGCTATAATAGCAATCAGCCCCAGCATTTT.